Listed here are 22 T cell receptor beta chains from one sample, sequenced in a study of response to subunit inactivated influenza vaccine. TCRdb reanalysed the RT-PCR reads using MiXCR and keeps one entry per CDR3 protein. Among hundreds of thousands of distinct CDR3 sequences listed, 15% to 18% were seen once. The input for sequencing was PBMCs from blood, taken 12 days after vaccination. The source is a man in his forties or fifties who received an inactivated influenza vaccine.

This clonotype came up a few times. The chain employs TRBV13 and TRBJ1-2; tentatively, D is TRBD1 (5 bases). The germline V gene has CDR1 PRHDT and CDR2 FYEKMQ (reference sequence). V was clipped by 2 bases and J by 10 bases, with 23 bases between them. The CDR3 length is 16 residues. The CDR3 bases are TGTGCCAGCAGCTTAATCTCTGCTGCCTTACGGGGCCTCTACACCTTC. Its translation is CASSLISAALRGLYTF.

The CDR3 protein is CASSPRGGGSSGANVLTF. The CDR3 DNA reads TGTGCCAGCAGCCCGCGTGGGGGGGGGAGCTCTGGGGCCAACGTCCTGACTTTC. The V call is TRBV4-2, the J call TRBJ2-6; 7 bases align to TRBD2. With V trimmed by 4 bases and J by 0 bases, 9 bases remained unmatched. Germline CDR1 LGHNA, CDR2 YNFKEQ. This CDR3 has 18 amino acids.

The V call is TRBV11-2, the J call TRBJ2-1; 11 bases are a match to TRBD2. CDR3 length: 16 residues. With V trimmed by 0 bases and J by 8 bases, 6 bases remained unmatched. Germline V gene data show CDR1 as SGHAT and CDR2 as FQNNGV. CDR3 amino acids: CASSLDQLAGVHEQFF. The DNA for the CDR3 is TGTGCCAGCAGCTTAGATCAACTAGCGGGGGTACATGAGCAGTTCTTC.

This clonotype was detected many times. The rearrangement links TRBV12-3 or TRBV12-4 to TRBJ1-1; 8 nucleotides align to TRBD1. The trim removed 6 bases at V and 4 bases at J, leaving 7 bases unmatched. The CDR3 totals 14 residues. The CDR3 DNA reads TGTGCCAGCAGCCCAGGGGGCATGGTCACTGAAGCTTTCTTT. Translation: CASSPGGMVTEAFF.

J is TRBJ1-2 and V is TRBV28, with TRBD1 matching 7 bases. The CDR3 has 14 amino acids. Germline lookup yields CDR1 MDHEN and CDR2 SYDVKM. The V gene end was trimmed by 5 bases and the J gene end by 3 bases; junction bases not matched to a gene: 6. The CDR3 region is CASSPGGRHYGYTF. The CDR3 coding sequence is TGTGCCAGCAGTCCAGGGGGGCGCCACTATGGCTACACCTTC.

At least ten counts were recorded for this clonotype. The genes are TRBV15 and TRBJ2-1; 8 bases line up with TRBD1. Germline assignment: CDR1 LNHNV and CDR2 YYDKDF (reference sequence). V trimming: 1 base; J trimming: 8 bases; junction bases outside the gene matches: 10. The CDR3 has 16 amino acids. CDR3 amino acids: CATSRGVYRGSDEQFF. CDR3 DNA: TGTGCCACCAGCAGAGGGGTTTACAGGGGGAGCGATGAGCAGTTCTTC.

The rearrangement joins TRBV27 to TRBJ1-5, with TRBD1 as a possible D gene (5 bases). The germline V gene encodes CDR1 MNHEY and CDR2 SMNVEV (reference sequence). There are 15 residues in the CDR3. V dropped 0 bases and J dropped 3 bases, with 9 bases sitting between them. The CDR3 DNA is TGTGCCAGCAGTTTATCCCAGGGTAACAATCAGCCCCAGCATTTT. Amino acid sequence: CASSLSQGNNQPQHF.

This clonotype was recorded a few times. The genes are TRBV6-1 and TRBJ2-7; 11 bases line up with TRBD1. V was pared by 8 bases and J by 6 bases, with 6 bases of the junction left unmatched. Germline V gene data show CDR1 as MNHNS and CDR2 as SASEGT. The CDR3 length is 13 residues. CDR3 coding DNA: TGTGCCAGCCGGACAGGGGGCTTGCGCGAGCAGTACTTC. Translated, it gives CASRTGGLREQYF.

This clonotype was recorded a few times. The chain has TRBV7-2 and TRBJ1-2; 8 bases are a match to TRBD1. Germline V gene data show CDR1 as SGHTA and CDR2 as FQGNSA. This CDR3 is 15 amino acids long. V lost 4 bases, J lost 4 bases, and 8 bases stayed unmatched. The CDR3 sequence: CASSSDRVAVYGYTF. The CDR3 DNA reads TGTGCCAGCAGCTCGGACAGGGTAGCGGTCTATGGCTACACCTTC.

This clonotype was found a few times. The rearrangement joins TRBV6-5 to TRBJ1-1, with 8 positions matching TRBD1. CDR3 length: 14 amino acids. Germline V CDR1 and CDR2: MNHEY, SVGAGI. Trimming cost V 4 bases and J 5 bases; bases outside gene matches: 6. Written as DNA, the CDR3 is TGTGCCAGCAGTTCGGGACAGGTTGGGACTGAAGCTTTCTTT. This encodes CASSSGQVGTEAFF.

The chain joins TRBV20-1 to TRBJ2-5, with D tentatively TRBD1 or TRBD2 (5 bases each). Trimming took 3 bases from V and 2 from J, leaving 19 bases between them. Per germline, CDR1 DFQATT and CDR2 SNEGSKA (reference sequence). The CDR3 runs 16 residues. This CDR3 reads CSASPVGAYPQETQYF. The CDR3 bases are TGCAGTGCTAGTCCAGTCGGGGCGTACCCACAAGAGACCCAGTACTTC.

The chain uses TRBV6-4 and TRBJ1-2; D is unresolved. This CDR3 region has 14 residues. V was cut by 0 bases and J by 1 base, with 6 bases left in between. Per the germline V gene, CDR1 is MRHNA and CDR2 is SNTAGT. CDR3 DNA sequence: TGTGCCAGCAGTGACTCCTGGGGTAACTATGGCTACACCTTC. This encodes CASSDSWGNYGYTF.

V gene TRBV6-2 or TRBV6-3 combines with J gene TRBJ2-5; TRBD2 might be the D (6 bases). This CDR3 is built from 15 residues. CDR1 MNHEY and CDR2 SVGEGT come from the germline V gene. The V gene lost 3 bases and the J gene lost 7 bases, with 18 bases spanning the gap. CDR3 sequence: CASSYWTGFSGTQYF. In nucleotides, the CDR3 is TGTGCCAGCAGTTATTGGACCGGCTTTAGCGGGACCCAGTACTTC.

This clonotype was counted only a few times. The V gene is TRBV5-1, the J gene TRBJ2-3; 16 bases fit TRBD2. Germline-derived CDR1 and CDR2 are SGHRS and YFSETQ. Trimming cost V 4 bases and J 10 bases; bases outside gene matches: 12. This CDR3 is built from 17 residues. Here the CDR3 DNA reads TGCGCCAGCAGCGGAGGAGGAGGGACTAGCGGGGGGGCGGCGCAGTATTTT. Amino acid sequence: CASSGGGGTSGGAAQYF. Supplemented by reference TRBV5-1 and TRBJ2-3, the full variable domain reads KAGVTQTPRYLIKTRGQQVTLSCSPISGHRSVSWYQQTPGQGLQFLFEYFSETQRNKGNFPGRFSGRQFSNSRSEMNVSTLELGDSALYLCASSGGGGTSGGAAQYFGPGTRLTVL.

The table lists this clonotype with a few counts. The CDR3 sequence is CSASPDRGNQPQHF. The CDR3 DNA sequence: TGCAGTGCTAGTCCGGACAGGGGCAATCAGCCCCAGCATTTT. The rearrangement links TRBV20-1 to TRBJ1-5; 8 bases are a match to TRBD1. The germline gives CDR1 DFQATT, CDR2 SNEGSKA (reference sequence). The CDR3 is 14 amino acids. The junction had 3 bases not matched to a gene; V was cut back by 3 bases and J by 2 bases.

The J gene is TRBJ2-5, the V gene TRBV24-1, with 7 bases fitting TRBD1. V was pared by 0 bases and J by 4 bases, with 10 bases of the junction left unmatched. The germline V gene encodes CDR1 KGHDR and CDR2 SFDVKD. CDR3 length: 17 residues. The CDR3 is CATSDLQAGGTRETQYF. CDR3 DNA sequence: TGTGCCACCAGTGATTTGCAGGCAGGGGGAACGAGAGAGACCCAGTACTTC.

This clonotype was observed at least ten times. V usage is TRBV12-3 or TRBV12-4 and J usage is TRBJ1-1; no firm D call. Trimming took off 3 bases at V and 1 base at J, with 12 bases between the two ends. The CDR3 sequence is 15 residues long. In DNA, the CDR3 is TGTGCCAGCAGTTTCACCCCTAGGAAGAACACTGAAGCTTTCTTT. This translates into CASSFTPRKNTEAFF.

The V and J genes are TRBV20-1 and TRBJ2-7; possible D gene TRBD1, 5 bases. V was shortened by 4 bases and J by 5 bases, with 15 bases between the two germline ends. The CDR3 is 13 residues long. Germline V gene lookup returns CDR1 DFQATT and CDR2 SNEGSKA (reference sequence). The CDR3 protein is CSAKIQEPHEQYF. The CDR3 DNA is TGCAGTGCTAAAATACAGGAACCGCACGAGCAGTACTTC.

This clonotype was observed a handful of times. This rearrangement joins TRBV3-1 to TRBJ1-1; D is ambiguous. The V end was cut by 5 bases, the J end by 3 bases, with 13 bases between. The CDR3 consists of 14 residues. Germline values: CDR1 LGHDT, CDR2 YNNKEL (reference sequence). CDR3: CASSGLWGDTEAFF. The CDR3 DNA reads as TGTGCCAGCAGCGGCCTTTGGGGAGACACTGAAGCTTTCTTT.

The CDR3 region has the DNA TGCGCCAGCAGCCACACAACGAGGGGACTAGCGGTCGTGAGGGGAGAGACCCAGTACTTC. Translated, it gives CASSHTTRGLAVVRGETQYF. This chain connects TRBV4-1 to TRBJ2-5, with 11 nucleotides matching TRBD2. The CDR3 totals 20 residues. In germline, CDR1 is MGHRA, CDR2 YSYEKL. Trimming removed 3 bases from V and 4 bases from J; junction bases left unmatched: 19.

There are a few counts of this clonotype. This chain joins TRBV12-3 or TRBV12-4 and TRBJ2-2; D is uncertain. V was trimmed by 8 bases and J by 3 bases, leaving 16 bases between them. This CDR3 is 15 amino acids long. CDR3 sequence: CASSRLLGDTGELFF. DNA of the CDR3: TGTGCCAGCTCCCGCCTCCTTGGGGACACCGGGGAGCTGTTTTTT.

CDR3 in amino acids: CASSLFDRNTDTQYF. The CDR3 DNA reads TGTGCCAGCAGTTTGTTCGACAGAAACACAGATACGCAGTATTTT. The chain employs TRBV28 and TRBJ2-3; D may be TRBD1 (5 bases). The CDR3 spans 15 residues. Germline V lookup: CDR1 MDHEN, CDR2 SYDVKM. With 3 bases removed from V and 2 bases from J, the gap between germline ends came to 12 bases.